This T cell receptor beta chain was identified during a study of shared clonotypes between healthy human individuals. Findings of the study overall: Researchers sampled blood only, noting tissue repertoires likely differ.

Comment on this clone: Its antigen is still unknown.

Assay runs were performed at deep level. Once extracted for a subset, genomic DNA was divided evenly among several immunoSEQ plates. Sorted-subset replicate PCR reactions were performed with about 190 ng DNA, corresponding to roughly 30,000 T cell genomes. Sequencing used immunoSEQ multiplex PCR; TCRdb keeps in-frame clones, though not all of them. The table shows around 2.5 million clones, with approximately 93% occurring only once. What was sequenced was naive CD4+ T cells from PBMCs. The subset here: CD45RA+ positively selected. The clonotype was recovered from a young man in good health. Some clones in this sample may be carry-over from other donors' samples.

The DNA for the CDR3 is TGTGCCAGCAGCTTATCCGGGAGTCGCGACGAGCAGTACTTC. Its translation is CASSLSGSRDEQYF. The gene calls are TRBV5-4 and TRBJ2-7; tentative D call: TRBD2 (6 bases). The CDR3 extends over 14 amino acids. Germline CDR1 SGHNT, CDR2 YYREEE (reference sequence). Trimming removed 2 bases at V and 5 bases at J, with 14 bases between.